These T cell receptor beta chains were read from a single sample in a study of technical replicates of blood from a handful of donors. TCRdb's copy holds only in-frame clones and misses some; the assay was immunoSEQ multiplex PCR. Among some 80,000 clones listed, approximately 94% were seen once. Sequencing was done on a sample of T cells isolated from PBMCs. The receptors shown here come from a human donor in good health. Each CDR3 is given with its conserved first and last residue. D genes are given only for firm matches. Size tells how often a clone was seen (once, few, many) or the class of an expanded clone, and some rows leave it out.

>.|.|TRBV6-5|13|TRBJ1-2
CASRIGHLYGYTF
TGTGCCAGCAGAATTGGACACCTCTATGGCTACACCTTC
>.|.|TRBV27|14|TRBJ1-2
CASSLSDTGDGYTF
TGTGCCAGCAGTTTATCCGACACGGGGGATGGCTACACCTTC
>.|TRBD1|TRBV7-3|16|TRBJ2-7
CASSPKGGYTPYEQYF
TGTGCCAGCAGCCCCAAAGGGGGCTACACCCCCTACGAGCAGTACTTC
>once|.|TRBV5-6|13|TRBJ2-1
CASSLTGREEQFF
TGTGCCAGCAGCTTGACAGGGCGAGAGGAGCAGTTCTTC
>.|.|TRBV6-5|15|TRBJ1-4
CASSYSSHRNEKLFF
TGTGCCAGCAGTTACTCGAGCCATCGTAATGAAAAACTGTTTTTT
>.|.|TRBV4-2|18|TRBJ2-2
CASSQDLASPTNTGELFF
TGTGCCAGCAGCCAAGATCTGGCTAGCCCTACGAACACCGGGGAGCTGTTTTTT
>.|.|TRBV7-8|14|TRBJ2-7
CASSLGTGVYEQYF
TGTGCCAGCAGCTTAGGGACGGGAGTCTACGAGCAGTACTTC
>.|.|TRBV6-1|13|TRBJ1-2
CATQGFLSGFDTF
TGTGCCACCCAGGGGTTTTTGTCGGGATTCGACACCTTC
>.|.|TRBV5-1|14|TRBJ2-7
CASSPSGGNYEQYF
TGCGCCAGCAGCCCCTCCGGAGGCAACTACGAGCAGTACTTC
>.|TRBD2|TRBV7-9|18|TRBJ2-3
CASSDSSGRDLNTDTQYF
TGTGCCAGCAGCGACTCTAGCGGGAGGGATTTAAACACAGATACGCAGTATTTT
>.|.|TRBV29-1|14|TRBJ2-3
CSAPRAPGTDTQYF
TGCAGCGCGCCTCGAGCCCCGGGAACAGATACGCAGTATTTT
>.|TRBD2|TRBV28|13|TRBJ2-7
CASRRGLVYEQYF
TGTGCCAGCAGGCGAGGACTAGTCTACGAGCAGTACTTC
>.|.|TRBV6-5|14|TRBJ2-3
CASSFSPGADTQYF
TGTGCCAGCAGTTTCTCCCCGGGGGCAGATACGCAGTATTTT
>.|TRBD2|TRBV6-1|16|TRBJ2-3
CASSETSVPSTDTQYF
TGTGCCAGCAGTGAAACTAGCGTACCTAGCACAGATACGCAGTATTTT
>.|.|TRBV4-2|18|TRBJ1-4
CASSQELVFFRTNEKLFF
TGTGCCAGCAGCCAAGAACTGGTATTCTTCCGGACTAATGAAAAACTGTTTTTT
>.|TRBD2|TRBV2|14|TRBJ2-2
CASLAGVYTGELFF
TGTGCCAGTTTAGCGGGAGTCTACACCGGGGAGCTGTTTTTT
>few|TRBD2|TRBV25-1|15|TRBJ2-5
CASSEASGRRETQYF
TGTGCCAGCAGTGAAGCTAGCGGGAGGCGTGAGACCCAGTACTTC
>once|.|TRBV11-2|14|TRBJ1-1
CASSRSGERTEAFF
TGTGCCAGCAGCCGATCAGGGGAACGGACTGAAGCTTTCTTT
>.|.|TRBV7-9|13|TRBJ1-2
CASRLLTGTGYTF
TGTGCCAGCAGGTTACTTACAGGGACGGGCTACACCTTC
>.|TRBD2|TRBV10-2|16|TRBJ2-3
CARGELAGDCTDTQYF
TGCGCCAGGGGGGAACTAGCGGGGGACTGCACAGATACGCAGTATTTT
>.|.|TRBV19|11|TRBJ1-1
CASSYRVEAFF
TGTGCCAGTAGTTACAGGGTGGAAGCTTTCTTT
>.|.|TRBV7-9|12|TRBJ2-1
CASSLDIGGIVF
TGTGCCAGCAGCTTAGACATCGGGGGTATAGTCTTC
>.|.|TRBV6-1|12|TRBJ2-7
CASSEAELEQYF
TGTGCCAGCAGTGAAGCGGAGCTCGAGCAGTACTTC
>.|TRBD1|TRBV2|14|TRBJ2-7
CASSEGQPFYEQYF
TGTGCCAGCAGTGAGGGACAGCCATTCTACGAGCAGTACTTC
>once|.|TRBV28|18|TRBJ2-6
CASSNVQGGTAGANVLTF
TGTGCCAGCAGTAACGTACAGGGCGGTACTGCTGGGGCCAACGTCCTGACTTTC
>.|.|TRBV7-9|15|TRBJ2-1
CASSLAAGFYNEQFF
TGTGCCAGCAGCTTAGCGGCGGGATTCTACAATGAGCAGTTCTTC
>.|.|TRBV4-1|15|TRBJ2-4
CASTQTLLAKNIQYF
TGCGCCAGCACCCAAACTCTCCTAGCCAAAAACATTCAGTACTTC
>.|.|TRBV23-1|17|TRBJ1-4
CASSQWGEVTSNEKLFF
TGCGCCAGCAGTCAATGGGGGGAAGTAACATCGAATGAAAAACTGTTTTTT
>.|.|TRBV15|13|TRBJ2-1
CATSPPGFNEQFF
TGTGCCACCAGCCCTCCCGGGTTTAATGAGCAGTTCTTC
>.|TRBD2|TRBV4-1|15|TRBJ2-7
CASSLAGGRADEQYF
TGCGCCAGCAGCCTAGCAGGCGGGAGGGCCGACGAGCAGTACTTC
>.|.|TRBV11-3|13|TRBJ1-1
CASSLGQNTEAFF
TGTGCCAGCAGCCTCGGACAAAACACTGAAGCTTTCTTT